Each of the 32 T cell receptor beta chains below was sequenced from the same sample in a study of lymphopenia after photon versus proton radiotherapy. Sequencing was performed with immunoSEQ multiplex PCR; in TCRdb, only in-frame clones are kept and a portion is missing. The sample records more than 80,000 clones, over 70% being singletons. The sequencing used peripheral blood, collected from a patient treated with proton-based radiotherapy. The receptors shown here come from a man aged 55 to 70 with pancreatic cancer.

This chain links TRBV2 with TRBJ2-6; D not certain. CDR3 length equals 14 residues. Germline V CDR1 and CDR2: SNHLY, FYNNEI. With 5 bases removed from V and 0 bases from J, the gap between germline ends came to 5 bases. The CDR3 loop is CASSPSSGANVLTF. The DNA for the CDR3 is TGTGCCAGCAGTCCGAGCTCTGGGGCCAACGTCCTGACTTTC.

The chain couples TRBV4-3 to TRBJ2-7; 9 positions match TRBD1. V lost 0 bases and J lost 2; bases outside the gene matches: 2. Germline V lookup: CDR1 LGHNA, CDR2 YSLEER. The CDR3 runs to 15 residues. The DNA for the CDR3 is TGCGCCAGCAGCCAAGAATGGACAGGGGCCTACGAGCAGTACTTC. This sequence encodes CASSQEWTGAYEQYF.

The chain recombines TRBV5-6 with TRBJ2-1; perhaps TRBD1 as D (6 bases). The germline V gene encodes CDR1 SGHDT and CDR2 YYEEEE. This CDR3 is 15 amino acids long. Trimming left V 4 bases short and J 5 bases short, with 16 bases between. DNA for the CDR3: TGTGCCAGCAGCAGGAGGACAGTAAGGGACAATGAGCAGTTCTTC. Translation: CASSRRTVRDNEQFF.

The chain couples TRBV4-2 to TRBJ2-5, with TRBD1 matching 8 bases. Trimming took 4 bases from V and 5 from J; bases not matched to a gene: 12. There are 16 residues in the CDR3. Germline CDR1 is LGHNA and CDR2 is YNFKEQ. The CDR3 nucleotides read TGTGCCAGCAGCCGCCTAGGGGCAGGGGGCCTCGAGACCCAGTACTTC. Translated: CASSRLGAGGLETQYF.

This rearrangement joins TRBV27 to TRBJ2-1; D is ambiguous. V dropped 3 bases and J dropped 0 bases, with 15 bases sitting between them. Looked up from germline, CDR1 is MNHEY and CDR2 is SMNVEV (reference sequence). This CDR3 spans 17 amino acids. CDR3 bases: TGTGCCAGCAGTTTTAGATCGGGCGGAAGCTCCTACAATGAGCAGTTCTTC. It translates to CASSFRSGGSSYNEQFF.

The chain employs TRBV19 and TRBJ1-5; 8 bases fit TRBD1. V lost 6 bases to trimming and J lost 2 bases; unmatched junction nucleotides: 6. CDR3 length equals 15 residues. CDR1 and CDR2 from the germline V gene are LNHDA and SQIVND (reference sequence). CDR3 sequence (DNA): TGTGCCAGTAGCCAGACAGGGGACGGCAATCAGCCCCAGCATTTT. Protein: CASSQTGDGNQPQHF.

The chain links TRBV11-1 to TRBJ1-4, with 8 bases lining up with TRBD1. V lost 0 bases, J lost 5 bases, and 2 bases stayed unmatched. Germline loops: CDR1 SGHAT, CDR2 FQDESV (reference sequence). CDR3 length equals 15 residues. The CDR3 sequence is CASSLAQGANEKLFF. The CDR3 nucleotides are TGTGCCAGCAGCTTAGCGCAGGGGGCGAATGAAAAACTGTTTTTT.

The chain has TRBV7-2 and TRBJ2-1; D remains unclear. The CDR3 length is 13 residues. Germline V CDR1 and CDR2: SGHTA, FQGNSA. The germline V and J ends were trimmed by 2 bases and 3 bases, with 5 bases remaining between them. The CDR3 loop reads CASSLQIYNEQFF. For the CDR3, the DNA is TGTGCCAGCAGCTTACAGATCTACAATGAGCAGTTCTTC. Complete variable domain (other parts from reference TRBV7-2 and TRBJ2-1): GAGVSQSPSNKVTEKGKDVELRCDPISGHTALYWYRQSLGQGLEFLIYFQGNSAPDKSGLPSDRFSAERTGGSVSTLTIQRTQQEDSAVYLCASSLQIYNEQFFGPGTRLTVL.

The chain employs TRBV14 and TRBJ2-5, with TRBD1 matching over 9 bases. Germline V gives CDR1 SGHDN, CDR2 FVKESK. The CDR3 sequence is 17 residues long. V shed 0 bases and J 4 bases; nucleotides not matched to a gene: 9. The CDR3 DNA reads as TGTGCCAGCAGCCAAGAAAGGCGGACAGGGGCCGCAGAGACCCAGTACTTC. Amino acid sequence: CASSQERRTGAAETQYF.

The rearrangement joins TRBV27 to TRBJ2-7; 9 bases agree with TRBD1. J lost 3 bases, V lost 7 bases, and 4 bases had no gene match. Germline assignment: CDR1 MNHEY and CDR2 SMNVEV (reference sequence). The CDR3 is made up of 13 amino acids. The CDR3 loop reads CASKTGGSYEQYF. Written as DNA, the CDR3 is TGTGCCAGCAAAACAGGGGGCAGCTACGAGCAGTACTTC.

The chain combines TRBV9 with TRBJ2-7; no definite D call. The CDR3 sequence is 13 residues long. CDR1 and CDR2 from the germline V gene are SGDLS and YYNGEE. The V end lost 4 bases, the J end lost 5 bases, and 13 bases lay between the germline ends. DNA for the CDR3: TGTGCCAGCAGCACCAGCCCAGGCGACGAGCAGTACTTC. This encodes CASSTSPGDEQYF. Together with reference TRBV9 and TRBJ2-7, the CDR3 gives the full variable domain: DSGVTQTPKHLITATGQRVTLRCSPRSGDLSVYWYQQSLDQGLQFLIQYYNGEERAKGNILERFSAQQFPDLHSELNLSSLELGDSALYFCASSTSPGDEQYFGPGTRLTVT.

The chain is built from TRBV4-3 and TRBJ1-1; a weak D match, TRBD1 (6 bases). The CDR3 is made up of 16 amino acids. The germline V gene encodes CDR1 LGHNA and CDR2 YSLEER. V gave up 0 bases and J gave up 1 base, with 12 bases separating them. DNA for the CDR3: TGCGCCAGCAGCCAAGATGGTGACAGGACGAACACTGAAGCTTTCTTT. It is translated as CASSQDGDRTNTEAFF.

This rearrangement joins TRBV28 to TRBJ2-7; 10 positions agree with TRBD2. V shed 4 bases, J shed 4 bases, and the junction held 7 bases outside the gene matches. The germline CDR1 and CDR2 sequences are MDHEN and SYDVKM. This CDR3 is built from 15 residues. The CDR3 loop reads CASSSPAGGPYEQYF. The DNA for the CDR3 is TGTGCCAGCAGTTCACCAGCGGGAGGGCCTTACGAGCAGTACTTC. Based on the CDR3 plus reference TRBV28 and TRBJ2-7, the full variable domain is DVKVTQSSRYLVKRTGEKVFLECVQDMDHENMFWYRQDPGLGLRLIYFSYDVKMKEKGDIPEGYSVSREKKERFSLILESASTNQTSMYLCASSSPAGGPYEQYFGPGTRLTVT.

The chain links TRBV7-2 to TRBJ1-5; D call uncertain. CDR3 length: 12 residues. The V gene lost 3 bases and the J gene lost 0 bases, with 0 bases spanning the gap. Germline loops: CDR1 SGHTA, CDR2 FQGNSA. CDR3 residues: CASSFSNQPQHF. The CDR3 coding sequence is TGTGCCAGCAGCTTTAGCAATCAGCCCCAGCATTTT.

V and J are TRBV11-1 and TRBJ2-3; TRBD2 agrees at 9 bases. Germline-derived CDR1 and CDR2 are SGHAT and FQDESV (reference sequence). Trimming cost V 5 bases and J 2 bases; bases outside gene matches: 11. CDR3 size: 17 residues. This CDR3 is CASSRVGASGNTDTQYF. In DNA form, the CDR3 reads TGTGCCAGCAGCCGAGTTGGGGCTAGCGGGAACACAGATACGCAGTATTTT. The full variable domain, rest sourced from reference TRBV11-1 and TRBJ2-3, is EAEVAQSPRYKITEKSQAVAFWCDPISGHATLYWYRQILGQGPELLVQFQDESVVDDSQLPKDRFSAERLKGVDSTLKIQPAELGDSAMYLCASSRVGASGNTDTQYFGPGTRLTVL.

This sequence joins TRBV29-1 and TRBJ2-1; perhaps TRBD1 as D (5 bases). V was clipped by 3 bases and J by 7 bases, with 10 bases between them. Germline assignment: CDR1 SQVTM and CDR2 ANQGSEA. This CDR3 spans 12 amino acids. The CDR3 here is CSVDSGLNEQFF. CDR3 coding DNA: TGCAGCGTTGATTCAGGGTTGAATGAGCAGTTCTTC.

The rearrangement joins TRBV5-5 to TRBJ1-1; a possible D gene is TRBD1 (6 bases). V was clipped by 3 bases and J by 5 bases, with 11 bases between them. The germline V gene encodes CDR1 SGHKS and CDR2 YYEKEE (reference sequence). The CDR3 contains 13 residues. CDR3 amino acids: CASSWGHGTEAFF. The CDR3 nucleotides read TGTGCCAGCAGCTGGGGGCATGGGACTGAAGCTTTCTTT.

The genes are TRBV19 and TRBJ2-1; 7 bases match TRBD1. Germline CDR1 and CDR2: LNHDA and SQIVND (reference sequence). J was trimmed by 5 bases and V by 7 bases; bases with no gene match: 11. The CDR3 spans 15 residues. Here the CDR3 DNA reads TGTGCCAGTAAACCTGGGACAGAACTCAACAATGAGCAGTTCTTC. Protein product: CASKPGTELNNEQFF.

This chain links TRBV18 with TRBJ2-1; D is perhaps TRBD1 or TRBD2 (5 bases each). From germline, CDR1 is KGHSH and CDR2 LQKENI. The CDR3 spans 14 residues. V was cut by 5 bases and J by 8 bases, with 16 bases left in between. CDR3 in DNA: TGTGCCAGCTCATTAAACGGGGCTGCGGATGAGCAGTTCTTC. Translating it yields CASSLNGAADEQFF.

The table lists this clone with a few counts. The chain uses TRBV27 and TRBJ1-1; D not certain. Germline V lookup: CDR1 MNHEY, CDR2 SMNVEV (reference sequence). The CDR3 is made up of 15 amino acids. The germline V and J ends were trimmed by 5 bases and 2 bases, with 15 bases remaining between them. The CDR3 here is CASSERVAINTEAFF. The CDR3 DNA reads TGTGCCAGCAGTGAGAGGGTGGCTATTAACACTGAAGCTTTCTTT.

This clone was seen only once. The V gene is TRBV23-1, the J gene TRBJ2-1; D is undetermined. TRBV23-1 is designated an ORF whose function remains uncertain. V shed 2 bases and J shed 9 bases, with 20 bases lying between them. There are 16 residues in the CDR3. In DNA, the CDR3 is TGCGCCAGCAGTCAAAGGGATCCAATTTCCATCTGTGAGCAGTTCTTC. Translating it yields CASSQRDPISICEQFF.

V usage is TRBV7-8 and J usage is TRBJ2-7; TRBD2 agrees at 7 bases. V lost 4 bases to trimming and J lost 0 bases; unmatched junction nucleotides: 3. This CDR3 region has 14 residues. Germline V gene sequence: CDR1 SGHVS, CDR2 FQNEAQ. The CDR3 is CASSSLAYSYEQYF. The CDR3 nucleotides read TGTGCCAGCAGCTCACTAGCGTACTCCTACGAGCAGTACTTC.

The V and J genes are TRBV9 and TRBJ2-2; 7 bases fit TRBD2. V lost 4 bases and J lost 7; bases outside the gene matches: 10. CDR1 and CDR2 (germline): SGDLS, YYNGEE. The CDR3 is 15 amino acids. CDR3 nucleotides: TGTGCCAGCAGCCCCGGGCTAGCGGAAGGCGGGGAGCTGTTTTTT. Residues: CASSPGLAEGGELFF.

The chain carries TRBV6-4 and TRBJ2-7, with unresolved D. Germline values: CDR1 MRHNA, CDR2 SNTAGT. V was trimmed by 6 bases and J by 4 bases, leaving 19 bases between them. CDR3 length equals 15 residues. This CDR3 reads CASSPNPETLYEQYF. The CDR3 region has the DNA TGTGCCAGCAGCCCCAACCCAGAGACTCTTTACGAGCAGTACTTC.

The V gene is TRBV7-3, the J gene TRBJ2-3; D remains unclear. Trimming pared 4 bases from V and 5 bases from J, leaving 10 bases between. The germline V gene has CDR1 SGHTA and CDR2 FQGTGA. This CDR3 has 13 amino acids. DNA for the CDR3: TGTGCCAGCAGCTCTATTAACGAAGATACGCAGTATTTT. Its translation is CASSSINEDTQYF.

The V gene is TRBV4-1, the J gene TRBJ1-3; possible D gene TRBD1, 6 bases. CDR1 MGHRA and CDR2 YSYEKL come from the germline V gene. Between the trimmed V and J ends, which lost 0 bases and 2 bases, there was a span of 23 bases. The CDR3 totals 20 residues. The DNA of the CDR3 is TGCGCCAGCAGCCAAGAAGGCTTCGGGGGCAGGGGCGTCCCTGGAAACACCATATATTTT. Amino acid sequence: CASSQEGFGGRGVPGNTIYF.

V is TRBV7-9 and J is TRBJ2-5; 10 bases agree with TRBD2. The CDR3 covers 16 residues. Germline CDR1 is SEHNR and CDR2 is FQNEAQ (reference sequence). After removal of 3 bases from V and 5 bases from J, the junction contained 9 bases not matched to a gene. The CDR3, as DNA: TGTGCCAGCAGCTTCGCTAGCGGGAGTTTCGGCGAGACCCAGTACTTC. This codes for CASSFASGSFGETQYF.

The rearrangement uses TRBV5-1 and TRBJ2-1; D is unclear. V lost 3 bases to trimming and J lost 8 bases, with 12 bases between them. CDR3 length equals 13 residues. The V gene's germline CDR1 is SGHRS and CDR2 YFSETQ. CDR3 nucleotide sequence: TGCGCCAGCAGCTCCAGGTCCGCTGATGAGCAGTTCTTC. This encodes CASSSRSADEQFF.

The V and J genes are TRBV28 and TRBJ1-5; D not certain. CDR1 is MDHEN and CDR2 is SYDVKM in the germline V gene. Trimming took 5 bases from V and 6 from J, leaving 8 bases between them. The CDR3 sequence is 12 residues long. In DNA, the CDR3 is TGTGCCAGCAGTAGTGTCCGTCAGCCCCAGCATTTT. Protein sequence: CASSSVRQPQHF.

This clone has only a few counts. The chain employs TRBV11-2 and TRBJ2-1; D unresolved. V was clipped by 6 bases and J by 2 bases, with 11 bases between them. The germline CDR1 and CDR2 sequences are SGHAT and FQNNGV. The CDR3 consists of 14 residues. The CDR3 nucleotides are TGTGCCAGCAGAAGCCCCGGGCCCTACAATGAGCAGTTCTTC. Translating it yields CASRSPGPYNEQFF.

This clone appeared once. The CDR3 spells CASSLRLGGFGGEQYF. DNA for the CDR3: TGTGCCAGCAGCTTAAGGCTGGGGGGATTCGGGGGCGAGCAGTACTTC. V usage is TRBV11-2 and J usage is TRBJ2-7; D may be TRBD2 (6 bases). Germline lookup yields CDR1 SGHAT and CDR2 FQNNGV. Trimming cost V 2 bases and J 6 bases, with 20 bases left between them. The CDR3 has 16 residues.

This chain uses TRBV7-3 with TRBJ1-5; no reliable D call. With 4 bases removed from V and 2 bases from J, the gap between germline ends came to 9 bases. Per the germline V gene, CDR1 is SGHTA and CDR2 is FQGTGA. This CDR3 comprises 14 residues. This CDR3 reads CASSWNSGNQPQHF. In DNA, the CDR3 is TGTGCCAGCAGCTGGAACAGTGGCAATCAGCCCCAGCATTTT.